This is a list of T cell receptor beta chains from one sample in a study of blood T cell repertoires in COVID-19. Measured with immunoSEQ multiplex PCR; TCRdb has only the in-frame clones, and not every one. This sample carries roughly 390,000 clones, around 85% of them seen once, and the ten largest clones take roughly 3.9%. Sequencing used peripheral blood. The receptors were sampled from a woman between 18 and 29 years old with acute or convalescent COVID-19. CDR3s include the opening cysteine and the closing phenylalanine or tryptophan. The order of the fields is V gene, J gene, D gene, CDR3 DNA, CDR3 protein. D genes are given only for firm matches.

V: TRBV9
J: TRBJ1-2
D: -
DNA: TGTGCCAGCAGCGCGTCGACAGGATTTAATGGCTACACCTTC
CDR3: CASSASTGFNGYTF

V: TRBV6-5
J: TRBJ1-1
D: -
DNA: TGTGCCAGCAGTAGGGGTGGAAGGACTGAAGCTTTCTTT
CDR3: CASSRGGRTEAFF

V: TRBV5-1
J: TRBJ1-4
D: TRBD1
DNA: TGCGCCAGCAGCGGAATCAGGGGGGCGGAAAAACTGTTTTTT
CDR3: CASSGIRGAEKLFF

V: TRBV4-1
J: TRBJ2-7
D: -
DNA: TGCGCCAGCAGGCGAGGGCCAGAGGGCTCCTACGAGCAGTACTTC
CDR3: CASRRGPEGSYEQYF

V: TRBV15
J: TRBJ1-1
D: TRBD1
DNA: TGTGCCACCAGGAGAGGGACAGGGGGTATTATTGGCACTGAAGCTTTCTTT
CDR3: CATRRGTGGIIGTEAFF

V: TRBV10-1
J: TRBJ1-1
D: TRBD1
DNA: TGCGCCAGCGGTGACAGGGGCACTGAAGCTTTCTTT
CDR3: CASGDRGTEAFF

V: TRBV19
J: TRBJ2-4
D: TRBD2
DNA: TGTGCCAGTAGTAGGCAAGGACTAGCGGCTTACAAAAACATTCAGTACTTC
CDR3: CASSRQGLAAYKNIQYF

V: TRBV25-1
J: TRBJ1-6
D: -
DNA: TGTGCCAGCAGTGAATCCTCTTATAATTCACCCCTCCACTTT
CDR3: CASSESSYNSPLHF

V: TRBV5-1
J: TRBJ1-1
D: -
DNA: TGCGCCAGCAGCCAGACAGTCCAGAACACTGAAGCTTTCTTT
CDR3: CASSQTVQNTEAFF

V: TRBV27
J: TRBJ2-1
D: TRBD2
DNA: TGTGCCAGCAGTTCCTCCCTAGCGGGGACGTACAATGAGCAGTTCTTC
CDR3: CASSSSLAGTYNEQFF

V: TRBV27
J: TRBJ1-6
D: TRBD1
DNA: TGTGCCAGCAGGGCCGGGACAGGGGGCGCCTTGGGTCGGAATTCACCCCTCCACTTT
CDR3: CASRAGTGGALGRNSPLHF